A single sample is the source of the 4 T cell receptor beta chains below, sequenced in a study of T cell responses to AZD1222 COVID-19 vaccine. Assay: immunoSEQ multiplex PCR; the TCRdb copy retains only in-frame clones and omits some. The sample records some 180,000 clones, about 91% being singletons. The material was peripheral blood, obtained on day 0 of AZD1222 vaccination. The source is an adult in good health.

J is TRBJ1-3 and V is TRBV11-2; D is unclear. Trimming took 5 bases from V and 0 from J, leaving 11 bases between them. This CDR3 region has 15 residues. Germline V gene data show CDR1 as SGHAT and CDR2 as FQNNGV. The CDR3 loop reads CASSVDLSSGNTIYF. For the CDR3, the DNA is TGTGCCAGCAGCGTCGATCTGAGCTCTGGAAACACCATATATTTT.

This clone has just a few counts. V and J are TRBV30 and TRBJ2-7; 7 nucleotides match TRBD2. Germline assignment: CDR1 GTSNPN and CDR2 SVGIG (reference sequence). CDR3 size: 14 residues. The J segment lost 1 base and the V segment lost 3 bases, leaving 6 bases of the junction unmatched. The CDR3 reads CAWRLTGGSYEQYF. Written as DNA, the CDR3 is TGTGCCTGGAGGTTGACGGGAGGTTCCTACGAGCAGTACTTC.

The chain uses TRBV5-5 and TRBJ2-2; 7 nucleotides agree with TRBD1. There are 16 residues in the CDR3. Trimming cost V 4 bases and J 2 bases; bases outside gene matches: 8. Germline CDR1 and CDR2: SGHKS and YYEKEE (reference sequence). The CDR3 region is CASSPTGVTNTGELFF. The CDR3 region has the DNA TGTGCCAGCAGCCCCACAGGGGTCACCAACACCGGGGAGCTGTTTTTT.

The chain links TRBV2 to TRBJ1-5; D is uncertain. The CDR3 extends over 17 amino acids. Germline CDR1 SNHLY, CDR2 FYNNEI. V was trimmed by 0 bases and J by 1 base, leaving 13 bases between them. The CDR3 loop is CASSEAQGRVSNQPQHF. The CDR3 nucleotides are TGTGCCAGCAGTGAAGCGCAAGGGCGGGTAAGCAATCAGCCCCAGCATTTT.